This entry lists 17 T cell receptor beta chains sequenced from one sample in a study of shared clonotypes between healthy human individuals. Clones were read by immunoSEQ multiplex PCR, and TCRdb kept only the in-frame ones, dropping some. The sample has approximately 2.5 million clones; 93% are singletons. Sequenced material: naive CD4+ T cells from PBMCs. Subset meaning: CD45RA+ positively selected. The receptors were sampled from a man between 18 and 29 years old in good health. Some clones in this sample may be carry-over from other donors' samples.

In the case of this clone: One end of the junction is discordant with germline, which a read error may explain. This chain joins TRBV7-2 and TRBJ1-2; 8 nucleotides align to TRBD1. Germline-derived CDR1 and CDR2 are SGHTA and FQGNSA. The CDR3 loop spans 15 amino acids. The CDR3 reads CASSLAGGASYGYTF. The CDR3 nucleotides read TGTGCCAGCAGCCTAGCAGGGGGCGCGTCCTATGGCTACACCTTC.

This clone turned up a few times. The rearrangement joins TRBV7-9 to TRBJ1-1; 7 bases are shared with TRBD1. Unmatched junction bases numbered 7, after V lost 5 bases and J lost 1 base. The CDR3 loop spans 15 amino acids. Germline V lookup: CDR1 SEHNR, CDR2 FQNEAQ (reference sequence). The CDR3 bases are TGTGCCAGCAGCCCGGGACAGCCATCGAACACTGAAGCTTTCTTT. As protein: CASSPGQPSNTEAFF.

This clone has a handful of counts. The V gene is TRBV28, the J gene TRBJ1-2; D is ambiguous. The CDR3 length is 13 residues. CDR1 is MDHEN and CDR2 is SYDVKM in the germline V gene. Trimming left V 6 bases short and J 8 bases short, with 16 bases between. The CDR3 region is CASSPRMGWGYTF. Written as DNA, the CDR3 is TGTGCCAGCAGCCCCAGGATGGGTTGGGGCTACACCTTC.

The chain uses TRBV4-2 and TRBJ1-5; maybe TRBD1 (5 bases). Germline V CDR1 and CDR2: LGHNA, YNFKEQ. V lost 4 bases, J lost 3 bases, and 10 bases lay in between. The CDR3 loop spans 14 amino acids. CDR3 nucleotide sequence: TGTGCCAGCAGCCGGGGACGGTACAATCAGCCCCAGCATTTT. This translates into CASSRGRYNQPQHF.

The rearrangement uses TRBV5-1 and TRBJ2-3; TRBD2 agrees at 9 bases. V trimming: 4 bases; J trimming: 9 bases; junction bases outside the gene matches: 12. Germline values: CDR1 SGHRS, CDR2 YFSETQ. CDR3 length equals 15 residues. CDR3 sequence (DNA): TGCGCCAGCAGCCCACCGACCGGTACTAGCGGGACGCAGTATTTT. Translated, it gives CASSPPTGTSGTQYF.

This clone was seen once. V gene TRBV11-3 combines with J gene TRBJ2-1, with a possible D match to TRBD2 (6 bases). The CDR3 is made up of 16 amino acids. Germline V gene lookup returns CDR1 SGHNT and CDR2 YENEEA. The ends were cut back, 1 base at V and 7 bases at J, with 17 bases in the middle. Written as DNA, the CDR3 is TGTGCCAGCAGCTTAGCCGGCGCGGGGCAGTGGAATGAGCAGTTCTTC. Its protein is CASSLAGAGQWNEQFF.

The rearrangement links TRBV5-4 to TRBJ1-3, with 8 bases lining up with TRBD1. J was trimmed by 2 bases and V by 3 bases; bases with no gene match: 4. CDR3 length equals 15 residues. Germline CDR1 SGHNT, CDR2 YYREEE (reference sequence). DNA of the CDR3: TGTGCCAGCAGCTACGACAGGGGAACTGGAAACACCATATATTTT. Translation gives CASSYDRGTGNTIYF.

Details on this clone: Other DNA sequences in this specimen translate into the identical CDR3. The chain has TRBV6-5 and TRBJ1-2; D remains ambiguous. The V end lost 6 bases, the J end lost 1 base, and 9 bases lay between the germline ends. The CDR3 length is 13 residues. In germline, CDR1 is MNHEY, CDR2 SVGAGI. For the CDR3, the DNA is TGTGCCAGCAGCCCCCGGGATAACTATGGCTACACCTTC. Translated, it gives CASSPRDNYGYTF.

This clone was picked up one time. The sample has other DNA sequences that encode this CDR3 too. V usage is TRBV19 and J usage is TRBJ2-1; TRBD2 agrees at 10 bases. The CDR3 sequence is 15 residues long. After removal of 5 bases from V and 1 base from J, the junction contained 2 bases not matched to a gene. From germline, CDR1 is LNHDA and CDR2 SQIVND (reference sequence). The CDR3 nucleotides are TGTGCCAGTAGTTTTAGCGGGAGGTCCTACAATGAGCAGTTCTTC. It codes for CASSFSGRSYNEQFF.

For the CDR3, the DNA is TGTGCCAGCAGCCCCCTATCAGGGAAATGGAATGAAAAACTGTTTTTT. Translation gives CASSPLSGKWNEKLFF. The V gene is TRBV7-2, the J gene TRBJ1-4; tentative D call: TRBD1 (5 bases). Looked up from germline, CDR1 is SGHTA and CDR2 is FQGNSA. The length of the CDR3 is 16 residues. The V end was cut by 5 bases, the J end by 5 bases, with 18 bases between. The variable domain in full, with the rest retrieved from reference TRBV7-2 and TRBJ1-4, is GAGVSQSPSNKVTEKGKDVELRCDPISGHTALYWYRQSLGQGLEFLIYFQGNSAPDKSGLPSDRFSAERTGGSVSTLTIQRTQQEDSAVYLCASSPLSGKWNEKLFFGSGTQLSVL.

V is TRBV2 and J is TRBJ1-1; D is perhaps TRBD1 (5 bases). Germline lookup yields CDR1 SNHLY and CDR2 FYNNEI. CDR3 length equals 15 residues. Deletions cut 3 bases from V and 0 bases from J, with 11 bases between. CDR3 region: CASSDLGHLNTEAFF. The CDR3 DNA reads as TGTGCCAGCAGTGACTTAGGACATCTGAACACTGAAGCTTTCTTT.

The J gene is TRBJ1-1, the V gene TRBV6-5; TRBD1 might be the D (5 bases). Trimming took 7 bases from V and 1 from J, leaving 10 bases between them. This CDR3 has 13 residues. The germline V gene has CDR1 MNHEY and CDR2 SVGAGI. As DNA, the CDR3 is TGTGCCAGCAAACCGAGGGGGAACACTGAAGCTTTCTTT. Its protein is CASKPRGNTEAFF.

The rearrangement uses TRBV5-1 and TRBJ2-1; possible D gene TRBD1, 6 bases. V lost 4 bases and J 4 bases, leaving 15 bases between the germline ends. The CDR3 spans 15 residues. Germline CDR1 reads SGHRS; CDR2 reads YFSETQ. The CDR3, as DNA: TGCGCCAGCAGCCCCGACGGACAGACTTACAATGAGCAGTTCTTC. This sequence encodes CASSPDGQTYNEQFF.

This clone has only one observation. The rearrangement links TRBV9 to TRBJ2-7; the D is unclear. This CDR3 is 15 amino acids long. Germline CDR1 and CDR2: SGDLS and YYNGEE. V was cut by 4 bases and J by 3 bases, with 17 bases left in between. Written as DNA, the CDR3 is TGTGCCAGCAGCCCCTACGATGGCAGGAACTACGAGCAGTACTTC. This gives the protein CASSPYDGRNYEQYF.

This chain links TRBV5-1 with TRBJ1-1; D unclear. The CDR3 is 15 amino acids. The germline gives CDR1 SGHRS, CDR2 YFSETQ. The V end lost 4 bases, the J end lost 4 bases, and 17 bases lay between the germline ends. CDR3 bases: TGCGCCAGCAGCCCAGCTGGCAAAACGATCACTGAAGCTTTCTTT. Protein product: CASSPAGKTITEAFF.

V is TRBV7-9 and J is TRBJ2-7, with D possibly being TRBD1 or TRBD2 (5 bases each). This CDR3 comprises 14 residues. The V gene's germline CDR1 is SEHNR and CDR2 FQNEAQ (reference sequence). The V end lost 6 bases, the J end lost 6 bases, and 18 bases lay between the germline ends. This CDR3 is CASRPSGRVSEQYF. Here the CDR3 DNA reads TGTGCCAGCAGACCCTCGGGGCGGGTGTCCGAGCAGTACTTC.

This chain links TRBV10-1 with TRBJ2-4; TRBD1 matches 7 bases. This CDR3 region has 15 residues. CDR1 and CDR2 from the germline V gene are WNHNN and SYGVQD (reference sequence). Trimming cost V 7 bases and J 7 bases; bases outside gene matches: 13. The CDR3 loop is CASMPGPGGENIQYF. The DNA of the CDR3 is TGCGCCAGCATGCCCGGCCCAGGGGGAGAGAACATTCAGTACTTC.